These T cell receptor beta chains were read from a single sample in a study of shared clonotypes between healthy human individuals. The data were produced by immunoSEQ multiplex PCR, yet TCRdb's version contains in-frame clones alone and is incomplete. The sample consists of over a million clones, more than 75% of them appearing once. The source material was memory CD4+ T cells from PBMCs. The receptors come from a young man in good health. Some clones in this sample may be carry-over from other donors' samples. CDR3s include the opening cysteine and the closing phenylalanine or tryptophan. The order of the fields is J gene, V gene, clone size, D gene, CDR3 protein, CDR3 DNA. A D gene is named only where the DNA matches it firmly. Size tells how often a clone was seen (once, few, many) or the class of an expanded clone, and some rows leave it out.

TRBJ2-7 TRBV10-3 once TRBD2 CAISGLAGYEQYF TGTGCCATCAGTGGCCTAGCGGGCTACGAGCAGTACTTC
TRBJ1-2 TRBV5-1 NA NA CASSLVPGQGIGNTYGYTF TGCGCCAGCAGCTTGGTCCCGGGGCAGGGGATAGGCAACACCTATGGCTACACCTTC
TRBJ1-3 TRBV4-1 few NA CASGDGSSGNTIYF TGCGCCAGCGGGGACGGCAGCTCTGGAAACACCATATATTTT
TRBJ2-5 TRBV29-1 NA NA CSVQAGQETQYF TGCAGCGTCCAAGCAGGACAAGAGACCCAGTACTTC
TRBJ1-2 TRBV28 NA NA CASRMPQGASYGYTF TGTGCCAGCAGGATGCCACAGGGTGCATCCTATGGCTACACCTTC
TRBJ1-1 TRBV19 NA NA CASSPIGTNTEAFF TGTGCCAGTAGTCCTATCGGCACGAACACTGAAGCTTTCTTT
TRBJ2-7 TRBV28 NA NA CAPGGNGIPYEQYF TGTGCCCCTGGGGGGAATGGAATCCCCTACGAGCAGTACTTC
TRBJ2-3 TRBV7-2 NA TRBD2 CASSPGLAGITDTQYF TGTGCCAGCAGCCCTGGACTAGCGGGAATTACAGATACGCAGTATTTT
TRBJ1-6 TRBV27 few NA CASSLAPHRWSSPLHF TGTGCCAGCAGTTTAGCCCCCCACCGTTGGAGTTCACCCCTCCACTTT
TRBJ2-3 TRBV4-3 few NA CASSQAGTDTQYF TGCGCCAGCAGCCAAGCCGGCACAGATACGCAGTATTTT
TRBJ2-3 TRBV10-3 NA TRBD2 CATSGRAADTQYF TGTGCCACAAGCGGGAGGGCCGCAGATACGCAGTATTTT
TRBJ2-5 TRBV30 NA TRBD2 CAWSVPSGIRQTQYF TGTGCCTGGAGTGTACCTAGCGGGATCCGGCAGACCCAGTACTTC
TRBJ2-2 TRBV28 NA NA CASSIPDFGELFF TGTGCCAGCAGTATCCCGGACTTCGGGGAGCTGTTTTTT
TRBJ2-1 TRBV5-4 NA TRBD1 CASSEGQGLYNEQFF TGTGCCAGCAGCGAGGGACAGGGGTTATACAATGAGCAGTTCTTC
TRBJ2-3 TRBV28 NA NA CASSPVTGADTQYF TGTGCCAGCAGTCCTGTCACGGGGGCAGATACGCAGTATTTT
TRBJ2-2 TRBV5-1 NA NA CASRGEGLNTGELFF TGCGCCAGCAGGGGAGAGGGCTTGAACACCGGGGAGCTGTTTTTT
TRBJ1-6 TRBV28 NA NA CASSFGQGGSSYNSPLHF TGTGCCAGCAGTTTTGGGCAGGGAGGAAGCTCCTATAATTCACCCCTCCACTTT
TRBJ1-2 TRBV9 NA TRBD1 CASSDRVGYTF TGTGCCAGTTCCGACAGGGTTGGCTACACCTTC
TRBJ1-4 TRBV19 NA NA CASSMLGANEKLFF TGTGCCAGTAGTATGCTGGGAGCTAATGAAAAACTGTTTTTT
TRBJ2-3 TRBV27 NA TRBD2 CASRGLAGADTQYF TGTGCCAGCAGGGGACTAGCGGGAGCGGATACGCAGTATTTT
TRBJ2-2 TRBV28 NA NA CASSGISGLEIGELFF TGTGCCAGCAGTGGAATAAGCGGGTTGGAGATCGGGGAGCTGTTTTTT
TRBJ2-4 TRBV12-5 NA NA CASGTGSEGKNIQYF TGTGCTAGTGGTACCGGCTCGGAGGGCAAAAACATTCAGTACTTC
TRBJ1-1 TRBV30 NA NA CAWSVGVNTEAFF TGTGCCTGGAGTGTTGGAGTAAACACTGAAGCTTTCTTT
TRBJ1-1 TRBV6-1 NA NA CASSEDTVRTEAFF TGTGCCAGCAGTGAAGACACAGTTCGGACTGAAGCTTTCTTT
TRBJ1-2 TRBV7-2 once TRBD1 CASRDDRGAYGYTF TGTGCCAGCAGGGATGACAGGGGAGCCTATGGCTACACCTTC
TRBJ2-4 TRBV29-1 NA TRBD1 CSAETTGTGPENIQYF TGCAGCGCCGAAACCACCGGGACAGGGCCAGAAAACATTCAGTACTTC
TRBJ2-7 TRBV18 once NA CASSPMTGQTYEQYF TGTGCCAGCTCACCAATGACAGGCCAAACCTACGAGCAGTACTTC
TRBJ2-7 TRBV5-1 NA NA CASSLDPSYEQYF TGCGCCAGCAGCTTGGACCCTTCCTACGAGCAGTACTTC
TRBJ2-7 TRBV6-5 NA TRBD2 CASSYSGLADYEQYF TGTGCCAGCAGTTACTCCGGACTAGCGGACTACGAGCAGTACTTC
TRBJ2-3 TRBV25-1 NA NA CASSDLGQYTDTQYF TGTGCCAGCAGTGATCTCGGACAGTACACAGATACGCAGTATTTT
TRBJ2-5 TRBV5-4 NA NA CASSRQAGEETQYF TGTGCCAGCAGCCGACAGGCGGGAGAAGAGACCCAGTACTTC
TRBJ2-3 TRBV5-3 once NA CARSYSTDTQYF TGTGCCAGAAGCTATAGCACAGATACGCAGTATTTT
TRBJ2-1 TRBV7-2 NA NA CASSLGSRSSSYNEQFF TGTGCCAGCAGCTTAGGGTCGAGGTCGTCGTCCTACAATGAGCAGTTCTTC
TRBJ2-5 TRBV14 NA TRBD2 CASSPGLAGGLTQYF TGTGCCAGCAGCCCGGGACTAGCGGGAGGGTTGACCCAGTACTTC
TRBJ2-1 TRBV7-3 NA NA CASSSRTGTSYNEQFF TGTGCCAGCAGCTCCCGAACAGGGACCTCCTACAATGAGCAGTTCTTC
TRBJ2-3 TRBV29-1 NA TRBD2 CSVDGVAGIPDTQYF TGCAGCGTTGATGGGGTAGCGGGCATCCCAGATACGCAGTATTTT
TRBJ2-7 TRBV4-1 few NA CASSQVGFEQYF TGCGCCAGCAGCCAAGTAGGGTTCGAGCAGTACTTC
TRBJ2-7 TRBV18 NA NA CASSEDRGGEQYF TGTGCCAGCTCAGAAGACAGAGGGGGGGAGCAGTACTTC
TRBJ1-5 TRBV29-1 NA NA CSVALGVDQPQHF TGCAGCGTTGCGCTAGGAGTCGATCAGCCCCAGCATTTT
TRBJ2-6 TRBV7-2 NA NA CASSFQTSGANVLTF TGTGCCAGCAGCTTTCAAACATCTGGGGCCAACGTCCTGACTTTC
TRBJ1-2 TRBV4-1 few NA CASGGSLYGYTF TGCGCCAGCGGCGGCAGTCTCTATGGCTACACCTTC
TRBJ2-7 TRBV5-1 NA TRBD2 CASSLGMGLAGAYEQYF TGCGCCAGCAGCTTGGGGATGGGACTAGCGGGAGCCTACGAGCAGTACTTC
TRBJ1-4 TRBV5-1 NA TRBD1 CASSLGQGHEKLFF TGTGCCAGCAGCTTGGGACAGGGTCATGAAAAACTGTTTTTT
TRBJ1-2 TRBV28 NA NA CASGGGRGGYTF TGTGCCAGCGGTGGGGGCAGGGGTGGCTACACCTTC
TRBJ2-3 TRBV28 NA TRBD2 CANPRVRLAVTSTDTQYF TGTGCCAACCCCAGGGTCCGACTAGCGGTTACTAGCACAGATACGCAGTATTTT
TRBJ2-3 TRBV5-5 NA NA CASSWGSSTDTQYF TGTGCCAGCAGTTGGGGTTCTAGCACAGATACGCAGTATTTT
TRBJ1-1 TRBV19 NA TRBD1 CAVKGQRNTEAFF TGTGCTGTCAAGGGACAGAGGAACACTGAAGCTTTCTTT
TRBJ2-2 TRBV7-2 NA NA CASSLEGITGELFF TGTGCCAGCAGCTTAGAAGGGATCACCGGGGAGCTGTTTTTT
TRBJ2-7 TRBV6-6 NA NA CASTADGGREQYF TGTGCCAGCACCGCGGACGGGGGACGGGAGCAGTACTTC
TRBJ1-2 TRBV5-1 NA NA CASSFPTGGYTF TGCGCCAGCAGCTTCCCCACCGGTGGCTACACCTTC
TRBJ2-1 TRBV11-1 NA TRBD1 CASSADRGSLYNEQFF TGTGCCAGCAGCGCCGACAGGGGCTCGTTGTACAATGAGCAGTTCTTC
TRBJ2-7 TRBV5-1 NA NA CASRQLPGTYEQYF TGCGCCAGCCGCCAACTGCCTGGGACCTACGAGCAGTACTTC
TRBJ2-2 TRBV5-1 once TRBD1 CASSLDRVGELFF TGCGCCAGCAGCCTCGACAGGGTCGGGGAGCTGTTTTTT